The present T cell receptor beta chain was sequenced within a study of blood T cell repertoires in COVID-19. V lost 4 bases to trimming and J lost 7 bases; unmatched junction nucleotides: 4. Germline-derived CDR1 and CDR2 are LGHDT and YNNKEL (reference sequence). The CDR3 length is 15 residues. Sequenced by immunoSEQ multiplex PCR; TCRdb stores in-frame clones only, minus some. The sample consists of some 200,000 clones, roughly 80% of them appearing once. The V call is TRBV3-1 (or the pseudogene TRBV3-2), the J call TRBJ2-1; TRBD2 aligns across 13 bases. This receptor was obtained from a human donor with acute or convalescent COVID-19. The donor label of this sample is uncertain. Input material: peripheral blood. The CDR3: CASSRTSGSGNEQFF. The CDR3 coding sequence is TGTGCCAGCAGCCGGACTAGCGGGAGTGGTAATGAGCAGTTCTTC.